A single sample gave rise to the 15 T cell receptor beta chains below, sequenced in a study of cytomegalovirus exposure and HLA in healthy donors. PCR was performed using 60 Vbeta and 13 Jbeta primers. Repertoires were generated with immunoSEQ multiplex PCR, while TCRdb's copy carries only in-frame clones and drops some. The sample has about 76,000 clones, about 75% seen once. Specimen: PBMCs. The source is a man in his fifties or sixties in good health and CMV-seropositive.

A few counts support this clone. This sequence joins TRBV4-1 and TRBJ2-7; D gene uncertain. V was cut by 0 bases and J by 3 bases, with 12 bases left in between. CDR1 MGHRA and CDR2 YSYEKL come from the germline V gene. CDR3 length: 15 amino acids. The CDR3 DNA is TGCGCCAGCAGCCAAGATAGTGGGCCTGGCTACGAGCAGTACTTC. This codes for CASSQDSGPGYEQYF.

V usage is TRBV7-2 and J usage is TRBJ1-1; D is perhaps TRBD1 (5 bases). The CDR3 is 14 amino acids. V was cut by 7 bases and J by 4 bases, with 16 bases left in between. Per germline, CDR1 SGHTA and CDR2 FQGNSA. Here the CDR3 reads CASTRETGGTEAFF. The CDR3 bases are TGTGCCAGCACCCGAGAGACGGGGGGCACTGAAGCTTTCTTT.

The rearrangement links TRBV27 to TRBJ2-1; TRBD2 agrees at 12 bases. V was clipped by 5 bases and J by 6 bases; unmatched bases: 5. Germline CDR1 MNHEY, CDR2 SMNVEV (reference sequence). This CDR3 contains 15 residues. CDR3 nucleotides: TGTGCCAGCAGTCCCCTAGCGGGAGGGGCCAATGAGCAGTTCTTC. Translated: CASSPLAGGANEQFF.

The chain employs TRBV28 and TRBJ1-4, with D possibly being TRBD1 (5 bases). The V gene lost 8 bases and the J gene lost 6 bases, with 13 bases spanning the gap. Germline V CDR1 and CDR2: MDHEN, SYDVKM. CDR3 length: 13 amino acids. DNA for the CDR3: TGTGCCAGCCCGTGGGTAGGGGATGAAAAACTGTTTTTT. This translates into CASPWVGDEKLFF.

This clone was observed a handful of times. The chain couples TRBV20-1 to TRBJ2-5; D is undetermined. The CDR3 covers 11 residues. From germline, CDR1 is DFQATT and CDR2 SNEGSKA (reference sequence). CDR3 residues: CSSRQIETQYF. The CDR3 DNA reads TGCAGCTCACGACAAATAGAGACCCAGTACTTC.

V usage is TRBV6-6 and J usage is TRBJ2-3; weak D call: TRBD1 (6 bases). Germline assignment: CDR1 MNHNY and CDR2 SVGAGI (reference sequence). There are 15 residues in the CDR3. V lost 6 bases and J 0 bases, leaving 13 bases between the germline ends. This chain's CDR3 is CASRTHRASTDTQYF. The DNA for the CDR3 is TGTGCCAGCAGGACACACAGGGCTAGCACAGATACGCAGTATTTT.

The CDR3 sequence is CASSKGLARVLTEAFF. CDR3 nucleotide sequence: TGTGCCAGCAGCAAAGGACTAGCCAGGGTGCTGACTGAAGCTTTCTTT. The V gene is TRBV21-1, the J gene TRBJ1-1. TRBV21-1 has pseudogene status. The CDR3 is made up of 16 amino acids.

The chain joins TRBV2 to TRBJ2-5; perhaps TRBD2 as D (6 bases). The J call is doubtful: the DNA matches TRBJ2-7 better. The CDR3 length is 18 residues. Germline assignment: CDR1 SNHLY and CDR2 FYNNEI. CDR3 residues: CASSEEGWRAGPDYEQYF. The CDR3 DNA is TGTGCCAGCAGTGAAGAAGGGTGGAGGGCAGGGCCGGACTACGAGCAGTACTTC.

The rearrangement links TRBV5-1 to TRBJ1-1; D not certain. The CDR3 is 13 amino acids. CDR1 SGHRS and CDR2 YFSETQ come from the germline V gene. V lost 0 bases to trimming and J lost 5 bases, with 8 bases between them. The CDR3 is CASSLVAETEAFF. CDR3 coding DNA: TGCGCCAGCAGCTTGGTTGCGGAGACTGAAGCTTTCTTT.

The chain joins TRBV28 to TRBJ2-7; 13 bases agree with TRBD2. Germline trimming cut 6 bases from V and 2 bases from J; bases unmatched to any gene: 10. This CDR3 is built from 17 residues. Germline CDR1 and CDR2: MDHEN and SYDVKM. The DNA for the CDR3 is TGTGCCAGCAGACTAGGGACTAGCGGGACCCTGACCTACGAGCAGTACTTC. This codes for CASRLGTSGTLTYEQYF.

CDR3 in amino acids: CASSVDSSNGYTF. DNA for the CDR3: TGTGCCAGCAGTGTGGACAGCAGCAATGGCTACACCTTC. The chain links TRBV25-1 to TRBJ1-2; tentatively, D is TRBD1 (6 bases). V was pared by 4 bases and J by 6 bases, with 12 bases between. The CDR3 covers 13 residues. Germline lookup yields CDR1 MGHDK and CDR2 SYGVNS.

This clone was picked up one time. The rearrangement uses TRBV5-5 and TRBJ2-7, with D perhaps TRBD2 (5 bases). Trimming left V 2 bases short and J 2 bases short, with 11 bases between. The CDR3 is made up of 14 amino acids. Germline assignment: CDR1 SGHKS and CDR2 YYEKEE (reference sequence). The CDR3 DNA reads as TGTGCCAGCAGCTTTAGCGCTGGCCCCTACGAGCAGTACTTC. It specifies CASSFSAGPYEQYF.

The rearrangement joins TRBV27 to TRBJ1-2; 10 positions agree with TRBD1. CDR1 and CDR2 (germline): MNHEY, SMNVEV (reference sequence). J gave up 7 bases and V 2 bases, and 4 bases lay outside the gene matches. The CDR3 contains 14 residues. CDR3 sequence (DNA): TGTGCCAGCAGTTTAGGGACAGGGGACATTGGCTACACCTTC. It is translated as CASSLGTGDIGYTF.

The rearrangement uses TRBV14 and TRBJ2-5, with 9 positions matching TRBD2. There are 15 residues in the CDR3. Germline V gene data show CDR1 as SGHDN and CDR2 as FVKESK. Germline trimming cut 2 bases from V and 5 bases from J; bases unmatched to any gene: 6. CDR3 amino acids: CASSQLAGHVETQYF. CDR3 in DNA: TGTGCCAGCAGCCAACTAGCGGGACACGTGGAGACCCAGTACTTC.

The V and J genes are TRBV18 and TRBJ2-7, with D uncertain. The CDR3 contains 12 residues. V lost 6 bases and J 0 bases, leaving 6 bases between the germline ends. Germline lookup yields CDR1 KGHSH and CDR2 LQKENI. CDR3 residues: CASSSGSYEQYF. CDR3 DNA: TGTGCCAGCTCCTCAGGCTCCTACGAGCAGTACTTC.